This T cell receptor (beta chain) stems from a study of T cells in Graves' hyperthyroidism and ophthalmopathy. This clonotype was found many times. Antigen unknown. This CDR3 region has 12 residues. The V gene lost 3 bases and the J gene lost 3 bases, with 6 bases spanning the gap. Germline V gives CDR1 SGHAT, CDR2 FQNNGV. The source material, RNA transcripts, was used to amplify TCR beta CDR3 regions. The HTBI set primed first-round TCR CDR3 RT-PCR. TCRdb re-derived calls from the multiplex PCR reads in MiXCR, one entry per CDR3 protein. The table shows 550,000 to 700,000 distinct CDR3 sequences, with around 45% occurring only once. Study-level results: Ophthalmopathy got predicted by the model a median roughly 6.4 months before its onset. Among clonotypes expanded in thyroid above 0.001, most were also found in blood.

The rearrangement links TRBV11-2 to TRBJ2-7; no clear D gene. This receptor was obtained from an adult woman with Graves' disease, either hyperthyroidism or ophthalmopathy (not recorded which). The sequenced sample was peripheral blood or thyroid tissue (not recorded which). This CDR3 reads CASSFMYYEQYF. CDR3 in DNA: TGTGCCAGCAGCTTTATGTACTACGAGCAGTACTTC.